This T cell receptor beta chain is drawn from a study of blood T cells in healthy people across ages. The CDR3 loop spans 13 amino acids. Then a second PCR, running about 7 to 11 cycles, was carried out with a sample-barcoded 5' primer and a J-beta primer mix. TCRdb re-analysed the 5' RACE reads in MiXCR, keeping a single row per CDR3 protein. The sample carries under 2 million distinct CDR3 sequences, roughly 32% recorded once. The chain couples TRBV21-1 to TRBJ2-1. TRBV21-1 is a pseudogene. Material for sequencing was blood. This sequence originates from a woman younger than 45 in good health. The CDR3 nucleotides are TGTGCCAGCAGCGAACAGAGATACAATGAGCAGTTCTTC. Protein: CASSEQRYNEQFF.